The 31 T cell receptor beta chains given below trace back to one sample, sequenced in a study of OX40 agonist ivuxolimab in advanced cancers. Generated by immunoSEQ multiplex PCR, the TCRdb table keeps only in-frame clones and is missing some. The data show over 85,000 clones, around 88% seen once. This specimen consisted of CD4+ or CD8+ T cells sorted from blood, obtained in a trial of the OX40 agonist ivuxolimab. These receptors originate from an adult with an advanced solid tumor such as melanoma, head and neck, liver or kidney cancer.

V usage is TRBV7-6 and J usage is TRBJ2-2; a possible D gene is TRBD2 (5 bases). The CDR3 has 14 residues. V lost 1 base and J 6 bases, leaving 9 bases between the germline ends. Per germline, CDR1 SGHVS and CDR2 FNYEAQ. The CDR3 is CASSLGFGAGELFF. CDR3 coding DNA: TGTGCCAGCAGCTTAGGGTTCGGGGCCGGGGAGCTGTTTTTT. Together with reference TRBV7-6 and TRBJ2-2, the CDR3 gives the full variable domain: GAGVSQSPRYKVTKRGQDVALRCDPISGHVSLYWYRQALGQGPEFLTYFNYEAQQDKSGLPNDRFSAERPEGSISTLTIQRTEQRDSAMYRCASSLGFGAGELFFGEGSRLTVL.

This chain joins TRBV25-1 and TRBJ2-7; D is unclear. Trimming removed 1 base at V and 0 bases at J, with 13 bases between. The CDR3 is 16 amino acids. Per germline, CDR1 MGHDK and CDR2 SYGVNS. This CDR3 is CASSEFQTLSSYEQYF. In DNA, the CDR3 is TGTGCCAGCAGTGAATTTCAGACTTTGAGCTCCTACGAGCAGTACTTC.

J is TRBJ2-7 and V is TRBV7-2; the D gene is possibly TRBD2 (6 bases). The germline V and J ends were trimmed by 8 bases and 3 bases, with 14 bases remaining between them. This CDR3 is built from 13 residues. CDR1 and CDR2 from the germline V gene are SGHTA and FQGNSA. In DNA form, the CDR3 reads TGTGCCAGCGGCCGGGACTTTAACTACGAGCAGTACTTC. Residues: CASGRDFNYEQYF.

The chain is built from TRBV6-5 and TRBJ2-7; the D gene is possibly TRBD2 (5 bases). CDR1 MNHEY and CDR2 SVGAGI come from the germline V gene. This CDR3 contains 11 residues. Trimming cost V 6 bases and J 4 bases, with 7 bases left between them. CDR3 sequence (DNA): TGTGCCAGCAGGGGGAGTTACGAGCAGTACTTC. This gives the protein CASRGSYEQYF.

The chain couples TRBV2 to TRBJ1-5; D gene ambiguous. The CDR3 has 14 residues. The germline V gene has CDR1 SNHLY and CDR2 FYNNEI. V lost 7 bases, J lost 3 bases, and 13 bases lay in between. The CDR3 DNA reads TGTGCCAGCACTCGGTCGGACCTCAATCAGCCCCAGCATTTT. This encodes CASTRSDLNQPQHF.

The genes are TRBV7-2 and TRBJ1-4; 7 positions agree with TRBD1. V was pared by 5 bases and J by 2 bases, with 8 bases of the junction left unmatched. Germline-derived CDR1 and CDR2 are SGHTA and FQGNSA. The CDR3 runs to 16 residues. This CDR3 is CASSPRGERTNEKLFF. DNA of the CDR3: TGTGCCAGCAGCCCCAGGGGGGAGAGGACTAATGAAAAACTGTTTTTT.

This chain uses TRBV19 with TRBJ2-5, with D uncertain. Germline V gives CDR1 LNHDA, CDR2 SQIVND (reference sequence). The V gene lost 5 bases and the J gene lost 5 bases, with 12 bases spanning the gap. CDR3 size: 13 residues. CDR3 in amino acids: CASSGIPGETQYF. DNA of the CDR3: TGTGCCAGTAGTGGGATCCCTGGGGAGACCCAGTACTTC. The entire variable domain, with the rest obtained from reference TRBV19 and TRBJ2-5, is as follows: DGGITQSPKYLFRKEGQNVTLSCEQNLNHDAMYWYRQDPGQGLRLIYYSQIVNDFQKGDIAEGYSVSREKKESFPLTVTSAQKNPTAFYLCASSGIPGETQYFGPGTRLLVL.

The V and J genes are TRBV5-4 and TRBJ2-3; the match to TRBD2 covers 9 bases. Per the germline V gene, CDR1 is SGHNT and CDR2 is YYREEE (reference sequence). The CDR3 extends over 18 amino acids. V lost 1 base to trimming and J lost 0 bases; unmatched junction nucleotides: 9. The CDR3 sequence: CASSLTVLAGGSTDTQYF. CDR3 DNA: TGTGCCAGCAGCTTGACCGTCCTCGCGGGGGGGAGCACAGATACGCAGTATTTT. The variable domain in full, with the rest retrieved from reference TRBV5-4 and TRBJ2-3, is ETGVTQSPTHLIKTRGQQVTLRCSSQSGHNTVSWYQQALGQGPQFIFQYYREEENGRGNFPPRFSGLQFPNYSSELNVNALELDDSALYLCASSLTVLAGGSTDTQYFGPGTRLTVL.

This chain uses TRBV6-5 with TRBJ1-2; D not certain. Per germline, CDR1 MNHEY and CDR2 SVGAGI. V dropped 2 bases and J dropped 5 bases, with 9 bases sitting between them. The CDR3 runs 13 residues. CDR3 DNA: TGTGCCAGCAGTTACAAGCTCCCTTATGGCTACACCTTC. Its translation is CASSYKLPYGYTF.

The chain is built from TRBV18 and TRBJ1-1, with TRBD1 matching over 9 bases. CDR1 KGHSH and CDR2 LQKENI come from the germline V gene. The V segment lost 4 bases and the J segment 4 bases; nucleotides outside the gene matches: 7. The CDR3 runs to 15 residues. The DNA of the CDR3 is TGTGCCAGCTCACGGACAGGGGACGAGGGCACTGAAGCTTTCTTT. Translation: CASSRTGDEGTEAFF.

The chain recombines TRBV29-1 with TRBJ1-2, with D unresolved. Trimming pared 5 bases from V and 9 bases from J, leaving 13 bases between. Germline V gene lookup returns CDR1 SQVTM and CDR2 ANQGSEA. This CDR3 is 11 amino acids long. CDR3 nucleotide sequence: TGCAGCGTTATATCTGTTGGGCGCTACACCTTC. Residues: CSVISVGRYTF.

The rearrangement joins TRBV6-5 to TRBJ2-4; 10 bases map to TRBD1. Germline lookup yields CDR1 MNHEY and CDR2 SVGAGI. The V segment lost 6 bases and the J segment 2 bases; nucleotides outside the gene matches: 4. The CDR3 covers 15 residues. The CDR3 loop is CASRTGGLSKNIQYF. CDR3 in DNA: TGTGCCAGCAGGACAGGGGGCTTGTCCAAAAACATTCAGTACTTC.

This chain joins TRBV19 and TRBJ1-2; the D gene is possibly TRBD1 (5 bases). CDR3 size: 17 residues. Germline V gene data show CDR1 as LNHDA and CDR2 as SQIVND (reference sequence). V lost 10 bases to trimming and J lost 4 bases, with 28 bases between them. CDR3 loop: CATFSRGTFTTSYGYTF. CDR3 nucleotides: TGTGCCACCTTCTCCCGGGGGACCTTCACCACCAGCTATGGCTACACCTTC. The complete variable domain, with remaining parts taken from reference TRBV19 and TRBJ1-2, reads DGGITQSPKYLFRKEGQNVTLSCEQNLNHDAMYWYRQDPGQGLRLIYYSQIVNDFQKGDIAEGYSVSREKKESFPLTVTSAQKNPTAFYLCATFSRGTFTTSYGYTFGSGTRLTVV.

V usage is TRBV5-5 and J usage is TRBJ2-2; D not certain. From germline, CDR1 is SGHKS and CDR2 YYEKEE (reference sequence). Trimming removed 0 bases at V and 6 bases at J, with 9 bases between. The CDR3 sequence is 14 residues long. CDR3 nucleotide sequence: TGTGCCAGCAGCTTGGGTCTCGAGGCCGGGGAGCTGTTTTTT. Translation: CASSLGLEAGELFF.

The chain carries TRBV5-6 and TRBJ2-3; D perhaps matches TRBD1 (6 bases). Trimming removed 3 bases from V and 2 bases from J, with 25 bases in between. CDR1 and CDR2 (germline): SGHDT, YYEEEE. This CDR3 contains 19 residues. The CDR3 DNA follows: TGTGCCAGCAGCTCACCAGGGGCTTGGGGTATTAAGCTCACAGATACGCAGTATTTT. It encodes CASSSPGAWGIKLTDTQYF.

V gene TRBV2 combines with J gene TRBJ1-2, with no clear D. The germline V and J ends were trimmed by 3 bases and 3 bases, with 17 bases remaining between them. CDR3 length: 16 amino acids. Germline V gene sequence: CDR1 SNHLY, CDR2 FYNNEI. The DNA of the CDR3 is TGTGCCAGCAGTGAGAGGGTTGGCGTAATTGACTATGGCTACACCTTC. Its protein product is CASSERVGVIDYGYTF.

This chain links TRBV27 with TRBJ2-7; D gene uncertain. In germline, CDR1 is MNHEY, CDR2 SMNVEV (reference sequence). V lost 4 bases to trimming and J lost 0 bases, with 13 bases between them. This CDR3 spans 15 amino acids. This CDR3 reads CASSWTTVSSYEQYF. Written as DNA, the CDR3 is TGTGCCAGCAGTTGGACGACCGTGAGCTCCTACGAGCAGTACTTC.

The chain is built from TRBV7-2 and TRBJ2-3; D is uncertain. Germline V gene sequence: CDR1 SGHTA, CDR2 FQGNSA. V lost 4 bases and J lost 7, with 9 bases in between. This CDR3 contains 12 residues. The CDR3 loop reads CASSYEPYTQYF. The CDR3 nucleotides are TGTGCCAGCAGCTACGAGCCCTATACGCAGTATTTT.

The J gene is TRBJ1-1, the V gene TRBV5-4; the match to TRBD1 covers 8 bases. J was trimmed by 5 bases and V by 2 bases; bases with no gene match: 11. The CDR3 sequence is 16 residues long. Germline lookup yields CDR1 SGHNT and CDR2 YYREEE (reference sequence). The CDR3 loop is CASSFLIGQGRTEAFF. CDR3 DNA: TGTGCCAGCAGCTTCTTGATTGGACAGGGTCGTACTGAAGCTTTCTTT.

This clone was seen a single time. V and J are TRBV19 and TRBJ2-4; TRBD2 agrees at 10 bases. The junction had 10 bases not matched to a gene; V was cut back by 5 bases and J by 0 bases. Germline CDR1 LNHDA, CDR2 SQIVND (reference sequence). The CDR3 totals 18 residues. The CDR3 DNA sequence: TGTGCCAGTAGTCTACGTTTTAGCGGGGGGTTAGCCAAAAACATTCAGTACTTC. Residues: CASSLRFSGGLAKNIQYF.

V is TRBV28 and J is TRBJ1-2; 7 positions match TRBD1. V gave up 3 bases and J gave up 4 bases; unmatched junction bases: 2. The CDR3 is made up of 13 amino acids. CDR1 and CDR2 (germline): MDHEN, SYDVKM. The CDR3 region has the DNA TGTGCCAGCAGTTTCAGGGGGGCCTATGGCTACACCTTC. Translation gives CASSFRGAYGYTF.

The rearrangement uses TRBV29-1 and TRBJ2-3, with a possible D match to TRBD1 (6 bases). CDR3 length: 13 amino acids. The V end lost 4 bases, the J end lost 6 bases, and 14 bases lay between the germline ends. Germline CDR1 SQVTM, CDR2 ANQGSEA. The CDR3 DNA follows: TGCAGCGTTGGGGGGCTGGATCAGGATACGCAGTATTTT. Encoded protein: CSVGGLDQDTQYF.

This clone has just a few counts. CDR3 bases: TGTGCCAGCAGCCATCACAGGGACTTACCTGAAGCTTTCTTT. Protein product: CASSHHRDLPEAFF. The chain carries TRBV4-2 and TRBJ1-1; TRBD1 might be the D (6 bases). Trimming took off 3 bases at V and 6 bases at J, with 14 bases between the two ends. The CDR3 length is 14 residues. Per germline, CDR1 LGHNA and CDR2 YNFKEQ.

There are a few counts of this clone. This chain connects TRBV5-1 to TRBJ1-3; 7 bases agree with TRBD1. This CDR3 has 14 residues. Trimming took 4 bases from V and 8 from J; bases not matched to a gene: 9. The V gene's germline CDR1 is SGHRS and CDR2 YFSETQ. CDR3 coding DNA: TGCGCCAGCAGCCCGACAGGGACCGGGGACACCATATATTTT. This encodes CASSPTGTGDTIYF.

The J gene is TRBJ2-3, the V gene TRBV7-9; 7 bases are a match to TRBD1. Germline V gives CDR1 SEHNR, CDR2 FQNEAQ (reference sequence). The J segment lost 6 bases and the V segment lost 5 bases, leaving 11 bases of the junction unmatched. The CDR3 runs 15 residues. In DNA form, the CDR3 reads TGTGCCAGCAGCCCCCTAGGGGGCACATTGGATACGCAGTATTTT. Encoded protein: CASSPLGGTLDTQYF.

This chain connects TRBV13 to TRBJ1-5; D is undetermined. The CDR3 spans 14 residues. Germline lookup yields CDR1 PRHDT and CDR2 FYEKMQ (reference sequence). V lost 0 bases to trimming and J lost 1 base, with 4 bases between them. CDR3 protein: CASSLGLSNQPQHF. CDR3 nucleotides: TGTGCCAGCAGCTTAGGCTTAAGCAATCAGCCCCAGCATTTT. The full variable domain, rest sourced from reference TRBV13 and TRBJ1-5, is AAGVIQSPRHLIKEKRETATLKCYPIPRHDTVYWYQQGPGQDPQFLISFYEKMQSDKGSIPDRFSAQQFSDYHSELNMSSLELGDSALYFCASSLGLSNQPQHFGDGTRLSIL.

This chain connects TRBV2 to TRBJ2-3; D is uncertain. Trimming pared 6 bases from V and 7 bases from J, leaving 14 bases between. Germline CDR1 reads SNHLY; CDR2 reads FYNNEI. The CDR3 covers 13 residues. The CDR3 bases are TGTGCCAGCAGCTCAGATAGGAGAAATACGCAGTATTTT. Protein sequence: CASSSDRRNTQYF.

This clone was found a few times. This rearrangement joins TRBV9 to TRBJ1-2; TRBD1 might be the D (5 bases). The CDR3 is 14 amino acids. V was shortened by 4 bases and J by 5 bases, with 15 bases between the two germline ends. Germline-derived CDR1 and CDR2 are SGDLS and YYNGEE. The CDR3 nucleotides are TGTGCCAGCAGCACCAAGACAGAAGAGTATGGCTACACCTTC. Translated, it gives CASSTKTEEYGYTF.

The gene calls are TRBV5-1 and TRBJ1-1; D unclear. V was shortened by 4 bases and J by 0 bases, with 19 bases between the two germline ends. Germline CDR1 is SGHRS and CDR2 is YFSETQ. The length of the CDR3 is 17 residues. The CDR3 nucleotides read TGCGCCAGCAGCCCCCGTATAAGTATGGGAATGAACACTGAAGCTTTCTTT. This sequence encodes CASSPRISMGMNTEAFF.

The chain carries TRBV5-4 and TRBJ2-6, with D possibly TRBD1 on 6 matching bases. CDR1 SGHNT and CDR2 YYREEE come from the germline V gene (reference sequence). CDR3 length: 16 amino acids. V was cut by 4 bases and J by 0 bases, with 11 bases left in between. In DNA, the CDR3 is TGTGCCAGCAGCGTAGGGGGTCCCTCTGGGGCCAACGTCCTGACTTTC. Amino acids: CASSVGGPSGANVLTF.

V usage is TRBV28 and J usage is TRBJ1-4; TRBD1 is a possible D gene (5 bases). Looked up from germline, CDR1 is MDHEN and CDR2 is SYDVKM. The V gene lost 2 bases and the J gene lost 0 bases, with 10 bases spanning the gap. The CDR3 covers 16 residues. The CDR3 DNA is TGTGCCAGCAGTTTAATCGGGACGGCAACTAATGAAAAACTGTTTTTT. This gives the protein CASSLIGTATNEKLFF.